Given below is one T cell receptor gamma chain in context. TCRdb redid the clone calls on the RT-PCR reads with CATT. The sample includes 3,200 or so gamma-chain clones, under 5% of them seen just once. This sample was included in a study of gamma-delta T cells after stem cell transplantation. The V gene's germline CDR1 is GITISATS and CDR2 ISYDGTV (reference sequence). The CDR3 covers 17 residues. V lost 3 bases to trimming and J lost 6 bases; unmatched junction nucleotides: 8. Sequenced material: gamma-delta T cells. The chain links TRGV9 to TRGJP. The TCR was taken from a human donor. It is not recorded whose cells these are; they may come from a transplant donor. The CDR3 reads CALWEYTRELGKKIKVF. In DNA, the CDR3 is TGTGCCTTGTGGGAGTATACTCGAGAGTTGGGCAAAAAAATCAAGGTATTT.